What follows is one T cell receptor beta chain and its context. Its antigen target is currently unknown. Base qualities were left out, and no much larger clone turns up one base away. In light of the paper, this sample's time point label describes: cycle 1 day 1 (C1D1), immediately before nivolumab initiation. Relapse after autologous stem cell transplantation had occurred in all trial patients, and cohorts A, B and C were distinguished by prior brentuximab vedotin exposure. The trial cohort was composed of 55 to 65 patients with relapsed/refractory classical Hodgkin lymphoma, for whom complete response, partial response or progressive disease was recorded as best overall response. Single-agent nivolumab was administered to trial patients in the multi-cohort phase II CheckMate 205 trial. Best overall response was determined by an independent review committee according to the 2007 International Working Group response criteria. Trial PBMCs were collected just before the start of nivolumab (C1D1) and during therapy at cycle 2 day 1 and cycle 4 day 1. Peripheral blood was collected in 8 mL Vacutainer Cell Preparation Tubes, from which PBMCs were isolated by centrifugation and then cryopreserved.

The Qiagen DNeasy kit was used to extract genomic DNA from unsorted PBMCs and from the negatively selected CD4+ and CD8+ fractions. TCR beta CDR3 regions were amplified by immunoSEQ multiplex PCR using primers annealing to V and J segments. Amplification bias was minimized using a synthetic immune receptor repertoire, and residual bias was removed computationally after sequencing. For the original study's pipeline: Repertoire diversity was quantified as the Shannon entropy index using custom Python scripts. The unsorted, CD4+ and CD8+ repertoires were each analyzed separately, with the exception of combined analyses, where CD4+ and CD8+ sequences were merged in silico. Clonal expansion was defined as at least a 2-fold frequency increase after treatment relative to C1D1, with a pseudocount of 0.5 for undetected baseline clones. Clones with 0 or 1 copy at C1D1 were defined as singleton clones, while clones with 2 or more copies were defined as non-singleton clones. Clones expanded in unsorted samples were labelled as CD4+, CD8+ or unknown by matching protein sequences in sorted samples from the same patient. Wilcoxon tests were applied to paired samples to test diversity changes from C1D1 to C4D1. The clones in this table, taken by TCRdb from immuneACCESS, are in-frame only. Not every clone is retained; where verified, under half of the shortfall comes from an unresolved V gene, and the cause of the rest is unknown. For V, J and clone size, that table is used; D and trimming come from the DNA. The sample table contains some 96,000 clones; only one count was recorded for 65% to 85% of them. The top ten hold 12% of the sample.

The data were taken from a study of PD-1 blockade in classical Hodgkin lymphoma (dated by TCRdb to 2020 to 2021). The study in broad terms: Nivolumab dosing was 3 mg/kg intravenously every 2 weeks, continuing until either disease progression or unacceptable toxicity. A peripheral blood immune signature of response to PD-1 blockade in classical Hodgkin lymphoma was defined using TCR beta sequencing and CyTOF.

According to the germline V gene, CDR1 reads SGHDN and CDR2 reads FVKESK. Taken from cysteine to phenylalanine, the CDR3 has 17 residues. Here the CDR3 DNA is all that survives: 51 bases in frame from base 1. A distance of 16 bases separates the germline ends of V and J, which lose 4 bases and 1 base respectively. Broader findings and caveats from the paper: Baseline diversity similar to that of newly diagnosed patients was observed in trial patients achieving complete response, whereas significantly lower diversity was observed in partial responders and progressors. Baseline TCR diversity was reported as lower in newly diagnosed patients than in healthy donors, and lower still in relapsed/refractory patients. Lower diversity was seen in patients whose nivolumab began less than 1 year after ASCT, and these patients were left out of later analyses so that immune reconstitution would not confound the results. Only a single clinical trial cohort was studied, and what caused the repertoire differences, possibly disease activity or prior therapy, remained undefined. By C4D1, a significant rise was seen in CD4+ TCR diversity but not in CD8+ TCR diversity (p=0.0027 vs p=0.16), and the rise was most apparent among complete responders (p=0.02).

The receptor was derived from a human donor with classical Hodgkin lymphoma. Rearrangement joined TRBV14 to TRBJ2-2; the D match is possibly TRBD1 or TRBD2, with 5 bases aligned in each. Source: peripheral blood mononuclear cells (PBMCs), taken at baseline. The CDR3 protein: CASSPEGYRGNTGELFF. The DNA is TGTGCCAGCAGCCCCGAGGGTTATAGGGGGAACACCGGGGAGCTGTTTTTT.